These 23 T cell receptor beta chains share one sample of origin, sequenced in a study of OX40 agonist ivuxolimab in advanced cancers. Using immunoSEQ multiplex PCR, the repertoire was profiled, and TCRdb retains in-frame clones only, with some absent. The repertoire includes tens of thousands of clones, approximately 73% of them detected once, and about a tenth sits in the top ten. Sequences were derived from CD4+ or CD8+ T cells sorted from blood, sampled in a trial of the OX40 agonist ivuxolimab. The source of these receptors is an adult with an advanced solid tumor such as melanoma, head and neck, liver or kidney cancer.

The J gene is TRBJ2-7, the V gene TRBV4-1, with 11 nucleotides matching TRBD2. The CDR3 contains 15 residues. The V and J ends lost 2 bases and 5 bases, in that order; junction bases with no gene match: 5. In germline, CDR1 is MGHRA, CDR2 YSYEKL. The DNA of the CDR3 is TGCGCCAGCAGCCAACCGGGACTAGCGGCACACGAGCAGTACTTC. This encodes CASSQPGLAAHEQYF.

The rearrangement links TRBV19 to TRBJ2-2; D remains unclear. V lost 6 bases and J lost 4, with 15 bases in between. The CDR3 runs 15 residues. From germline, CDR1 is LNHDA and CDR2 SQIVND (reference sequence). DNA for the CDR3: TGTGCCAGTAGGAACGGCCCAAGCTTCACCGGGGAGCTGTTTTTT. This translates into CASRNGPSFTGELFF.

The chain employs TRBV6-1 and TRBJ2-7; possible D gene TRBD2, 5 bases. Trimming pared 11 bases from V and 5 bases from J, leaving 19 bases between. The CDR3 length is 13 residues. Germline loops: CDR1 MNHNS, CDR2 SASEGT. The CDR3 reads CAGQVRGTDEQYF. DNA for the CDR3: TGTGCCGGCCAGGTACGGGGAACTGACGAGCAGTACTTC.

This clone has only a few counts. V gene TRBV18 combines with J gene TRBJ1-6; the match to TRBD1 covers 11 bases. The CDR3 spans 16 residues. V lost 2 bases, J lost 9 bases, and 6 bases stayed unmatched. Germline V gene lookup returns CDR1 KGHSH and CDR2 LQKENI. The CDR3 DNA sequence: TGTGCCAGCTCACCAGACCGGGGACAGGGGGGTTCACCCCTCCACTTT. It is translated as CASSPDRGQGGSPLHF.

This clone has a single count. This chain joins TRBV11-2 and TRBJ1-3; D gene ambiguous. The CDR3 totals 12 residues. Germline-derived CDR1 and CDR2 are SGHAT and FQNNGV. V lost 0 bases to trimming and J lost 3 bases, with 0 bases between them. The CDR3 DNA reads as TGTGCCAGCAGCTTAGATGGAAACACCATATATTTT. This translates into CASSLDGNTIYF.

The CDR3 DNA is TGTGCCAGCAGTAAAAGAGAGACCCAGTACTTC. It yields the protein CASSKRETQYF. The chain employs TRBV6-1 and TRBJ2-5; D uncertain. CDR3 length: 11 amino acids. Germline V gene lookup returns CDR1 MNHNS and CDR2 SASEGT. V was trimmed by 5 bases and J by 4 bases, leaving 5 bases between them.

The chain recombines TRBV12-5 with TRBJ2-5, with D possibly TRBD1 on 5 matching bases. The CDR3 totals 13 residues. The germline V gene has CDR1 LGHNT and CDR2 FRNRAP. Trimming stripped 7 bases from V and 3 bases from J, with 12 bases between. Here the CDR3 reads CASALGEKETQYF. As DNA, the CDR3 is TGTGCTAGTGCCCTAGGGGAAAAAGAGACCCAGTACTTC.

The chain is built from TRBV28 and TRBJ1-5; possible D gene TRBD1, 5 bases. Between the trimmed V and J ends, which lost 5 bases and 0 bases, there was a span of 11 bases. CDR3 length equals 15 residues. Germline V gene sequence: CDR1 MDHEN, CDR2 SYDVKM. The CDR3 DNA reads TGTGCCAGCAGTCCCGCCGGGGCTAGCAATCAGCCCCAGCATTTT. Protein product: CASSPAGASNQPQHF.

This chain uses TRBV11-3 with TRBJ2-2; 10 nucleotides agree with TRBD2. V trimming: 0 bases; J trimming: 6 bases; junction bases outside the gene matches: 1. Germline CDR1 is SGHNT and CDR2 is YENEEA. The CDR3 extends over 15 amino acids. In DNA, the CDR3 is TGTGCCAGCAGCTTAGAAACTAGCGGGGCCGGGGAGCTGTTTTTT. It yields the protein CASSLETSGAGELFF.

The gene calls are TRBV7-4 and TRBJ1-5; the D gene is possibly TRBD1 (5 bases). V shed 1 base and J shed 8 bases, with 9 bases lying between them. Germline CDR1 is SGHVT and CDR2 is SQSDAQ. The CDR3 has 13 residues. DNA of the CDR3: TGTGCCAGCAGCTTAGAGGGGCGAAAGCCCCAGCATTTT. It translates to CASSLEGRKPQHF.

CDR3 region: CATSRDHYATNEKLFF. Written as DNA, the CDR3 is TGTGCCACCAGCAGAGATCACTATGCAACTAATGAAAAACTGTTTTTT. The chain carries TRBV15 and TRBJ1-4; D gene unclear. CDR3 size: 16 residues. The germline CDR1 and CDR2 sequences are LNHNV and YYDKDF (reference sequence). V shed 0 bases and J shed 0 bases, with 8 bases lying between them.

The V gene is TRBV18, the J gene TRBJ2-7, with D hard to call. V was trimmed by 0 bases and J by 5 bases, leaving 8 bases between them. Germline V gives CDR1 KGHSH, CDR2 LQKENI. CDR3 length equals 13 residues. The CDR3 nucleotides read TGTGCCAGCTCACCACCGGGGTCGGACGAGCAGTACTTC. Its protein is CASSPPGSDEQYF.

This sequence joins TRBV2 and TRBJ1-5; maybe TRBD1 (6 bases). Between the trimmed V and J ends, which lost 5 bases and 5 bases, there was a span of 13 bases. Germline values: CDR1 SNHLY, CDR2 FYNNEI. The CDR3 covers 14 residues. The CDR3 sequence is CASSQEGGDQPQHF. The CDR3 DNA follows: TGTGCCAGCAGTCAGGAAGGGGGGGATCAGCCCCAGCATTTT.

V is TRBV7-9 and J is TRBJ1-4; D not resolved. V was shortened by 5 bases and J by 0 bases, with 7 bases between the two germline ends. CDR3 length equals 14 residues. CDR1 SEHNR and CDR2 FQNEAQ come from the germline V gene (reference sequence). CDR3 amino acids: CASSPLATNEKLFF. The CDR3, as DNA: TGTGCCAGCAGCCCCCTTGCAACTAATGAAAAACTGTTTTTT.

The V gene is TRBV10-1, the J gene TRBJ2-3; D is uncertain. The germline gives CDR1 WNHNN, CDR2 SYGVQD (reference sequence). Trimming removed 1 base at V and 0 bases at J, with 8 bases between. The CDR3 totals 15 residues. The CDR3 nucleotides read TGCGCCAGCAGTGAGTATCGAGGAAGCACAGATACGCAGTATTTT. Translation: CASSEYRGSTDTQYF.

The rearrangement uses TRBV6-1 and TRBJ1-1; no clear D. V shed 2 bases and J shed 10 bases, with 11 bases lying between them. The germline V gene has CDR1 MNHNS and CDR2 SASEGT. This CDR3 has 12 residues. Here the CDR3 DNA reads TGTGCCAGCAGTGAACCCCCCGAGAGAGCTTTCTTT. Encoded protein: CASSEPPERAFF.

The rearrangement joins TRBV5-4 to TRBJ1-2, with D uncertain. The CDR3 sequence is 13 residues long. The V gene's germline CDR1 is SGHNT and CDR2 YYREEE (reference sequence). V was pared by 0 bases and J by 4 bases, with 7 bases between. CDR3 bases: TGTGCCAGCAGCTTGGGGATGGCCTATGGCTACACCTTC. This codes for CASSLGMAYGYTF.

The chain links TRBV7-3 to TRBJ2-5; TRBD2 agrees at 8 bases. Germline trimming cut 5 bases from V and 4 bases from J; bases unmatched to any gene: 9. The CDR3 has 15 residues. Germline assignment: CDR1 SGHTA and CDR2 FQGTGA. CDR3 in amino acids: CASSRNLAGRETQYF. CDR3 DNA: TGTGCCAGCAGCAGGAATTTAGCGGGGAGAGAGACCCAGTACTTC.

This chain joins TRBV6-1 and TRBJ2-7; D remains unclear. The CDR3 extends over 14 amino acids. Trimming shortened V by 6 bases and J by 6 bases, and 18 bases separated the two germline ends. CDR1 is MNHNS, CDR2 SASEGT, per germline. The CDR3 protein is CASSLYDAQGEQYF. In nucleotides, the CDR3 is TGTGCCAGCAGCCTATACGACGCACAAGGCGAGCAGTACTTC.

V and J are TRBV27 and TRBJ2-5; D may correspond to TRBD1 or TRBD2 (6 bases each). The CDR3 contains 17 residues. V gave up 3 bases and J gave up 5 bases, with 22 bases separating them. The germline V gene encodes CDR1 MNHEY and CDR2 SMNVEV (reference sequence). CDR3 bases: TGTGCCAGCAGTTTCCGTCCGCGAGAGCGGAGGGGGGAGACCCAGTACTTC. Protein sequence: CASSFRPRERRGETQYF.

The CDR3 protein is CASGLWGRDEQFF. The CDR3, as DNA: TGTGCTAGTGGTTTGTGGGGCAGGGATGAGCAGTTCTTC. J is TRBJ2-1 and V is TRBV12-5; D is possibly TRBD1 (5 bases). CDR3 size: 13 residues. Deletions cut 2 bases from V and 8 bases from J, with 10 bases between. Germline CDR1 is LGHNT and CDR2 is FRNRAP.

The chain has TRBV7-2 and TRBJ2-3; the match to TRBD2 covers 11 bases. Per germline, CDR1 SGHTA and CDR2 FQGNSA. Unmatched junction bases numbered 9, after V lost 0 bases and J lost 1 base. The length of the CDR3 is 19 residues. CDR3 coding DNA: TGTGCCAGCAGCTTAGCGCGTAGACTAGCGGGGTTAGGCACAGATACGCAGTATTTT. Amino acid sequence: CASSLARRLAGLGTDTQYF.

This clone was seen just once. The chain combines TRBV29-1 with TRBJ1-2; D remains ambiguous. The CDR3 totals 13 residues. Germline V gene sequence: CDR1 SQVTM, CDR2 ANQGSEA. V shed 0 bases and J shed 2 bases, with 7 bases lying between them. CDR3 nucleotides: TGCAGCGTTGAAGATCGCCAGAACTATGGCTACACCTTC. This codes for CSVEDRQNYGYTF.